This TCR beta chain was sequenced for a study of Tregs in tolerant kidney transplant recipients. The assay was immunoSEQ multiplex PCR, and TCRdb's table has in-frame clones only and misses some. Altogether some 90,000 clones are present, around 94% being singletons, with the ten largest covering roughly 4.7%. What was sequenced was CD8+ T cells from blood. This sequence was found in a human donor in good health.

DNA for the CDR3: TGTGCCAGTAAGGGCAGCGGTATAAGCAATCAGCCCCAGCATTTT. Amino acid sequence: CASKGSGISNQPQHF. This rearrangement joins TRBV19 to TRBJ1-5; no clear D gene. The CDR3 spans 15 residues. Trimming pared 7 bases from V and 1 base from J, leaving 14 bases between. CDR1 is LNHDA and CDR2 is SQIVND in the germline V gene (reference sequence). Complete variable domain (other parts from reference TRBV19 and TRBJ1-5): DGGITQSPKYLFRKEGQNVTLSCEQNLNHDAMYWYRQDPGQGLRLIYYSQIVNDFQKGDIAEGYSVSREKKESFPLTVTSAQKNPTAFYLCASKGSGISNQPQHFGDGTRLSIL.